This TCR beta chain emerged from a study of T cell responses to AZD1222 COVID-19 vaccine. Study outcomes and limitations: White British people made up most donors, females outnumbered males, and clonal diversity was possibly underestimated. Unmutated variant regions are reportedly the target of nearly half of TCRs that are spike-specific.

Concerning this clone itself: Its specificity is unknown.

The assay was immunoSEQ multiplex PCR, and TCRdb's table has in-frame clones only and misses some. Of 150,000 to 200,000 clones in the sample, roughly 93% were seen once. Per the germline V gene, CDR1 is MNHEY and CDR2 is SMNVEV (reference sequence). The CDR3 has 15 amino acids. J was trimmed by 2 bases and V by 9 bases; bases with no gene match: 7. Specimen: peripheral blood, collected on day 0 of AZD1222 vaccination. The sequence derives from an adult in good health. This chain uses TRBV27 with TRBJ2-7; TRBD2 matches at 13 bases. This chain's CDR3 is CARTTGTSGAYEQYF. CDR3 nucleotides: TGTGCCAGGACAACCGGGACTAGCGGGGCCTACGAGCAGTACTTC.